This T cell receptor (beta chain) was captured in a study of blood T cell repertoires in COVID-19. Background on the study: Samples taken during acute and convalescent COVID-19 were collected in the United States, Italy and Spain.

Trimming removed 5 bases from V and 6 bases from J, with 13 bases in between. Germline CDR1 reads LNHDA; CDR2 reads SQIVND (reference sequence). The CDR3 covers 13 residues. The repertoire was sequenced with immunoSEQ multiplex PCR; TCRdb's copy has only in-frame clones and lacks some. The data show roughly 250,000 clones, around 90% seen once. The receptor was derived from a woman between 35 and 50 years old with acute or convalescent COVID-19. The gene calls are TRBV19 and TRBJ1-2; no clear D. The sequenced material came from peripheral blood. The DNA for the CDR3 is TGTGCCAGTAGTCCCACCGGCGGGAATGGCTACACCTTC. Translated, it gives CASSPTGGNGYTF. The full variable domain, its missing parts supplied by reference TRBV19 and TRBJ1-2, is DGGITQSPKYLFRKEGQNVTLSCEQNLNHDAMYWYRQDPGQGLRLIYYSQIVNDFQKGDIAEGYSVSREKKESFPLTVTSAQKNPTAFYLCASSPTGGNGYTFGSGTRLTVV.